This T cell receptor beta chain was identified during a study of blood T cell repertoires in COVID-19. Germline CDR1 and CDR2: PRHDT and FYEKMQ (reference sequence). The CDR3 covers 16 residues. J gave up 5 bases and V 5 bases, and 13 bases lay outside the gene matches. Some clones are missing from TCRdb's copy, which holds only in-frame ones; the method was immunoSEQ multiplex PCR. The table records under 110,000 clones, 85% of them present only once. The rearrangement joins TRBV13 to TRBJ2-7, with 9 bases aligning to TRBD1. The sample taken for sequencing was peripheral blood. The TCR sequence derives from a woman aged 70 to 79 with active or convalescent COVID-19. CDR3 DNA: TGTGCCAGCAGCGCCAGTTTAGGACAGGGGTCTCACGAGCAGTACTTC. Residues: CASSASLGQGSHEQYF. Variable domain in full (rest from reference TRBV13 and TRBJ2-7): AAGVIQSPRHLIKEKRETATLKCYPIPRHDTVYWYQQGPGQDPQFLISFYEKMQSDKGSIPDRFSAQQFSDYHSELNMSSLELGDSALYFCASSASLGQGSHEQYFGPGTRLTVT.